This entry lists 22 T cell receptor beta chains sequenced from one sample in a study of blood T cell repertoires in COVID-19. Method: immunoSEQ multiplex PCR; TCRdb's copy keeps in-frame clones and lacks some. The sample has some 110,000 clones; more than 85% are singletons. Sequencing input: peripheral blood. These receptor sequences come from a human donor in a cohort sampled during active COVID-19.

This clone is a singleton in its sample. The chain uses TRBV6-5 and TRBJ1-4, with a possible D match to TRBD1 (6 bases). V lost 5 bases and J 5 bases, leaving 12 bases between the germline ends. The CDR3 runs 14 residues. Germline V gives CDR1 MNHEY, CDR2 SVGAGI. Here the CDR3 DNA reads TGTGCCAGCAGTAAGGGACATCTAAATGAAAAACTGTTTTTT. Its translation: CASSKGHLNEKLFF.

This chain links TRBV23-1 with TRBJ1-2; D unresolved. TRBV23-1 is recorded as an ORF, its role being uncertain. V gave up 4 bases and J gave up 12 bases, with 18 bases separating them. The CDR3 spans 13 residues. This chain's CDR3 is CASSRYGVCFHTF. The CDR3 DNA sequence: TGCGCCAGCAGTCGTTACGGAGTATGTTTCCACACCTTC.

This clone was counted a few times. The V call is TRBV9, the J call TRBJ1-6; D is uncertain. Trimming removed 3 bases at V and 6 bases at J, with 7 bases between. This CDR3 spans 13 amino acids. In germline, CDR1 is SGDLS, CDR2 YYNGEE. CDR3 in amino acids: CASSEIGNSPLHF. In DNA, the CDR3 is TGTGCCAGCAGCGAGATCGGTAATTCACCCCTCCACTTT.

The CDR3 region has the DNA TGTGCCAGTTCCATTCGGGAGTGGGGGAATGAGCAGTTCTTC. Translated: CASSIREWGNEQFF. The gene calls are TRBV19 and TRBJ2-1; a possible D gene is TRBD2 (6 bases). Trimming pared 8 bases from V and 7 bases from J, leaving 18 bases between. CDR3 length: 14 residues. Germline CDR1 LNHDA, CDR2 SQIVND (reference sequence).

The sample holds one count of this clone. The chain joins TRBV6-6 to TRBJ2-5; 7 bases match TRBD1. The CDR3 length is 16 residues. Germline assignment: CDR1 MNHNY and CDR2 SVGAGI (reference sequence). Unmatched junction bases numbered 9, after V lost 4 bases and J lost 1 base. CDR3 loop: CASSSLGQRTQETQYF. CDR3 bases: TGTGCCAGCAGTTCCCTGGGACAGAGAACCCAAGAGACCCAGTACTTC.

The chain is built from TRBV6-2 or TRBV6-3 and TRBJ2-7; D is ambiguous. Germline V gene lookup returns CDR1 MNHEY and CDR2 SVGEGT. This CDR3 has 13 amino acids. Trimming took 1 base from V and 3 from J, leaving 7 bases between them. The CDR3 sequence: CASSYLGSYEQYF. In nucleotides, the CDR3 is TGTGCCAGCAGTTACTTGGGCAGCTACGAGCAGTACTTC.

This rearrangement joins TRBV4-2 to TRBJ2-7; D call uncertain. V was cut by 0 bases and J by 0 bases, with 9 bases left in between. CDR3 length: 15 amino acids. From germline, CDR1 is LGHNA and CDR2 YNFKEQ. The CDR3 DNA reads as TGTGCCAGCAGCCAAGATCTAGGTCCCTCCTACGAGCAGTACTTC. Protein: CASSQDLGPSYEQYF.

The gene calls are TRBV3-1 (or the pseudogene TRBV3-2) and TRBJ2-7; D is possibly TRBD2 (6 bases). The length of the CDR3 is 14 residues. V was pared by 1 base and J by 5 bases, with 12 bases between. Germline CDR1 is LGHDT and CDR2 is YNNKEL (reference sequence). The CDR3 is CASSQGQEGDEQYF. The CDR3 DNA sequence: TGTGCCAGCAGCCAAGGTCAGGAGGGAGACGAGCAGTACTTC.

The chain uses TRBV7-9 and TRBJ2-7, with a possible D match to TRBD1 (6 bases). V was clipped by 2 bases and J by 2 bases, with 16 bases between them. CDR3 length: 16 residues. Looked up from germline, CDR1 is SEHNR and CDR2 is FQNEAQ (reference sequence). CDR3 in amino acids: CASSLPRDTYAYEQYF. CDR3 in DNA: TGTGCCAGCAGCTTACCCAGGGACACCTACGCCTACGAGCAGTACTTC.

This clone was observed a few times. This rearrangement joins TRBV27 to TRBJ1-3; no reliable D call. This CDR3 is 13 amino acids long. CDR1 is MNHEY, CDR2 SMNVEV, per germline (reference sequence). V lost 6 bases to trimming and J lost 1 base, with 7 bases between them. The CDR3 region has the DNA TGTGCCAGCAGGACGGGTTCTGGAAACACCATATATTTT. Translation: CASRTGSGNTIYF.

The J gene is TRBJ1-4, the V gene TRBV6-5; D ambiguous. This CDR3 has 16 residues. V was clipped by 0 bases and J by 3 bases, with 11 bases between them. Looked up from germline, CDR1 is MNHEY and CDR2 is SVGAGI. The CDR3, as DNA: TGTGCCAGCAGTTACTCTTGGTTAGCTGCTAATGAAAAACTGTTTTTT. Translating it yields CASSYSWLAANEKLFF.

V gene TRBV2 combines with J gene TRBJ1-4; TRBD1 agrees at 8 bases. The CDR3 runs 13 residues. V lost 10 bases to trimming and J lost 7 bases; unmatched junction nucleotides: 8. CDR1 and CDR2 from the germline V gene are SNHLY and FYNNEI. This chain's CDR3 is CATTDRGFEKLFF. The CDR3 DNA reads as TGTGCCACCACAGACAGGGGATTTGAAAAACTGTTTTTT. Full variable domain (remainder filled in from reference TRBV2 and TRBJ1-4): EPEVTQTPSHQVTQMGQEVILRCVPISNHLYFYWYRQILGQKVEFLVSFYNNEISEKSEIFDDQFSVERPDGSNFTLKIRSTKLEDSAMYFCATTDRGFEKLFFGSGTQLSVL.

The chain is built from TRBV14 and TRBJ1-2; D uncertain. V dropped 4 bases and J dropped 2 bases, with 8 bases sitting between them. Germline V gene data show CDR1 as SGHDN and CDR2 as FVKESK. The CDR3 consists of 13 residues. CDR3: CASSPDGNYGYTF. The DNA of the CDR3 is TGTGCCAGCAGCCCCGACGGGAACTATGGCTACACCTTC.

This clone was seen once. V gene TRBV10-3 combines with J gene TRBJ2-3; D possibly corresponds to TRBD2 (6 bases). Germline CDR1 is ENHRY and CDR2 is SYGVKD. CDR3 length equals 12 residues. V was shortened by 6 bases and J by 4 bases, with 8 bases between the two germline ends. CDR3 protein: CAISRDSDTQYF. The CDR3 DNA follows: TGTGCCATCAGCAGGGACTCAGATACGCAGTATTTT.

Here the CDR3 DNA reads TGCGCCAGCAGCTCGGACAACTACGAGCAGTACTTC. Translating it yields CASSSDNYEQYF. V usage is TRBV10-1 and J usage is TRBJ2-7, with a tentative D call TRBD1 (5 bases). V lost 6 bases to trimming and J lost 3 bases, with 9 bases between them. Per the germline V gene, CDR1 is WNHNN and CDR2 is SYGVQD (reference sequence). The CDR3 runs to 12 residues.

V and J are TRBV2 and TRBJ2-1; maybe TRBD1 (5 bases). The CDR3 is made up of 10 amino acids. V gave up 8 bases and J gave up 13 bases, with 12 bases separating them. Looked up from germline, CDR1 is SNHLY and CDR2 is FYNNEI. As DNA, the CDR3 is TGTGCCAGCCTTGAGGACACCCAGTTCTTC. Its protein product is CASLEDTQFF.

V is TRBV28 and J is TRBJ1-3, with 8 bases that match TRBD1. This CDR3 has 17 residues. The V segment lost 2 bases and the J segment 1 base; nucleotides outside the gene matches: 7. The germline V gene encodes CDR1 MDHEN and CDR2 SYDVKM. The DNA of the CDR3 is TGTGCCAGCAGTTTAGCCGGACAGGGAGTTTCTGGAAACACCATATATTTT. This gives the protein CASSLAGQGVSGNTIYF.

The gene calls are TRBV29-1 and TRBJ1-1, with 7 bases lining up with TRBD1. Per the germline V gene, CDR1 is SQVTM and CDR2 is ANQGSEA. V shed 3 bases, J shed 3 bases, and the junction held 10 bases outside the gene matches. The CDR3 loop spans 15 amino acids. CDR3 in DNA: TGCAGCGTTGAGAGGGGGCGGGTGTCGGACACTGAAGCTTTCTTT. Translation gives CSVERGRVSDTEAFF.

The chain is built from TRBV19 and TRBJ2-5; TRBD1 aligns across 10 bases. Per the germline V gene, CDR1 is LNHDA and CDR2 is SQIVND (reference sequence). V was clipped by 4 bases and J by 6 bases; unmatched bases: 5. The CDR3 spans 14 residues. The chain's CDR3 is CASSTTGGLKTQYF. CDR3 coding DNA: TGTGCCAGTAGTACGACAGGGGGCCTGAAGACCCAGTACTTC.

The genes are TRBV11-2 and TRBJ2-5; 7 bases fit TRBD2. Germline CDR1 is SGHAT and CDR2 is FQNNGV. The J segment lost 5 bases and the V segment lost 5 bases, leaving 14 bases of the junction unmatched. The CDR3 spans 16 residues. The CDR3 DNA follows: TGTGCCAGCAGCCCAGGGAGTGGGGCCGGGGGGGAGACCCAGTACTTC. Translation gives CASSPGSGAGGETQYF.

The rearrangement uses TRBV5-4 and TRBJ1-1; 7 bases align to TRBD1. With 0 bases clipped from V and 11 bases from J, the junction kept 13 bases outside the gene matches. The CDR3 consists of 15 residues. Germline CDR1 SGHNT, CDR2 YYREEE (reference sequence). In nucleotides, the CDR3 is TGTGCCAGCAGCTTGGAAAAGGGGGCTATACTTGGGGCTTTCTTT. Protein product: CASSLEKGAILGAFF.

This rearrangement joins TRBV7-2 to TRBJ2-3; D might be TRBD2 (7 bases). Germline V gene sequence: CDR1 SGHTA, CDR2 FQGNSA. Trimming removed 3 bases from V and 1 base from J, with 11 bases in between. CDR3 length: 15 residues. The CDR3, as DNA: TGTGCCAGCAGCTTGGGGGGGCAGGGCACAGATACGCAGTATTTT. This translates into CASSLGGQGTDTQYF.